The 7 T cell receptor beta chains below all came from one sample that was sequenced in a study of T cells in Graves' hyperthyroidism and ophthalmopathy. Amplification targeted TCR beta CDR3 regions from RNA transcripts. In the first-round RT-PCR of the TCR CDR3, the HTBI primer set was used. TCRdb reprocessed the multiplex PCR reads with MiXCR, giving one entry per CDR3 protein. The data contain a few hundred thousand distinct CDR3 sequences, roughly 15% of them singletons. The source material was blood. Receptors were obtained from a woman younger than 30 with Graves' ophthalmopathy.

This clonotype appeared many times. This chain uses TRBV7-3 with TRBJ2-3; D is ambiguous. Per the germline V gene, CDR1 is SGHTA and CDR2 is FQGTGA. CDR3 size: 14 residues. Trimming stripped 2 bases from V and 2 bases from J, with 8 bases between. For the CDR3, the DNA is TGTGCCAGCAGCTTACATGGCTACACAGATACGCAGTATTTT. It specifies CASSLHGYTDTQYF.

In its sample, this clonotype was seen once. The V call is TRBV28, the J call TRBJ2-5; 12 bases fit TRBD1. Germline V gene data show CDR1 as MDHEN and CDR2 as SYDVKM. V was pared by 3 bases and J by 3 bases, with 5 bases of the junction left unmatched. The length of the CDR3 is 16 residues. For the CDR3, the DNA is TGTGCCAGCAGTTTCGCCGGGACAGGGGGCGAAGAGACCCAGTACTTC. Encoded protein: CASSFAGTGGEETQYF.

The sample holds many counts of this clonotype. The chain combines TRBV11-2 with TRBJ2-1, with D hard to call. V gave up 0 bases and J gave up 2 bases, with 11 bases separating them. This CDR3 is built from 16 residues. The germline V gene has CDR1 SGHAT and CDR2 FQNNGV. CDR3 nucleotide sequence: TGTGCCAGCAGCTTAGAGGCGTTGCCCACCTACAATGAGCAGTTCTTC. Its protein product is CASSLEALPTYNEQFF.

The chain carries TRBV6-2 or TRBV6-3 and TRBJ1-1, with D hard to call. V lost 6 bases, J lost 3 bases, and 14 bases lay in between. Germline lookup yields CDR1 MNHEY and CDR2 SVGEGT. The CDR3 is 14 residues long. CDR3 DNA sequence: TGTGCCAGCAGAGGGTATGACGGGGACACTGAAGCTTTCTTT. It specifies CASRGYDGDTEAFF.

The chain has TRBV12-3 or TRBV12-4 and TRBJ1-6; D might be TRBD1 (6 bases). Trimming took off 5 bases at V and 6 bases at J, with 11 bases between the two ends. This CDR3 contains 14 residues. CDR3: CASSPLGGNSPLHF. The CDR3 DNA follows: TGTGCCAGCAGTCCACTAGGGGGTAATTCACCCCTCCACTTT.

This clonotype was detected ten times or more. The chain couples TRBV20-1 to TRBJ2-1; possibly TRBD2 for D (6 bases). Trimming removed 6 bases from V and 3 bases from J, with 12 bases in between. CDR3 length: 13 amino acids. From germline, CDR1 is DFQATT and CDR2 SNEGSKA (reference sequence). The chain's CDR3 is CSAGRDFYNEQFF. The DNA for the CDR3 is TGCAGTGCCGGAAGGGACTTCTACAATGAGCAGTTCTTC.

This clonotype was picked up a small number of times. V gene TRBV6-1 combines with J gene TRBJ1-1, with D possibly TRBD1 on 6 matching bases. Trimming stripped 6 bases from V and 8 bases from J, with 10 bases between. The CDR3 totals 11 residues. The germline V gene encodes CDR1 MNHNS and CDR2 SASEGT. CDR3 sequence reads: CASRGAIEAFF. The CDR3 coding sequence is TGTGCCAGCAGGGGGGCGATCGAAGCTTTCTTT.